The present TCR beta chain was sequenced within a study of blood T cell repertoires in COVID-19. As handled by the study authors: Reference gene primer amplification yielded estimated nucleated cell counts. Method: immunoSEQ multiplex PCR; TCRdb's copy keeps in-frame clones and lacks some. V, J and clone size are those of that table, while D and trimming were read from the DNA. This table has over 300,000 clones, around 89% appearing once. The germline V gene has CDR1 SGHTA and CDR2 FQGNSA. V was cut by 1 base and J by 3 bases, with 12 bases left in between. This CDR3 comprises 15 residues. The genes are TRBV7-2 and TRBJ1-2; TRBD1 might be the D (6 bases). Source material: PBMCs or T cells enriched from blood (not recorded which). This TCR was recovered from a woman aged 25 to 39 with acute COVID-19. CDR3 in amino acids: CASSLEGGLDYGYTF. CDR3 nucleotide sequence: TGTGCCAGCAGCTTAGAGGGGGGGCTGGACTATGGCTACACCTTC.